This paragraph covers one T cell receptor (beta chain) sequence. Its specificity is not known. Some clones are missing from TCRdb's copy, which holds only in-frame ones; the method was immunoSEQ multiplex PCR. The sample includes about 92,000 clones, 88% of them seen just once. V lost 6 bases to trimming and J lost 4 bases; unmatched junction nucleotides: 4. CDR3 length: 14 amino acids. Germline assignment: CDR1 SNHLY and CDR2 FYNNEI. The record originates from a study of T cell responses to AZD1222 COVID-19 vaccine. General observations from the study: Clonal diversity may have been underestimated, and the donors were mostly white British, with more females than males.

V usage is TRBV2 and J usage is TRBJ2-2, with 8 bases that match TRBD1. Here the sequenced sample was peripheral blood, taken on day 0 of AZD1222 vaccination. The TCR comes from an adult in good health. Written as DNA, the CDR3 is TGTGCCAGCAGGCAAGACAGGGGCACCGGGGAGCTGTTTTTT. This sequence encodes CASRQDRGTGELFF.